This T cell receptor beta chain comes out of a study of blood T cell repertoires in COVID-19. Profiling relied on immunoSEQ multiplex PCR, and the TCRdb table lists in-frame clones only, not all of them. The data contain roughly 130,000 clones, 65% to 85% of them seen just once; the ten biggest clones take up 8.9%. Trimming shortened V by 6 bases and J by 2 bases, and 13 bases separated the two germline ends. This CDR3 contains 14 residues. The germline CDR1 and CDR2 sequences are LNHDA and SQIVND (reference sequence). Sequencing was performed on peripheral blood. The rearrangement uses TRBV19 and TRBJ1-2, with a possible D match to TRBD1 (6 bases). The source of this sequence is a young man with COVID-19, enrolled during active disease. The CDR3 is CASRPGTRNYGYTF. The CDR3 coding sequence is TGTGCCAGTAGACCGGGGACAAGAAACTATGGCTACACCTTC.